What follows is one T cell receptor beta chain and its context. Its antigen is not known. Libraries were prepared by immunoSEQ multiplex PCR; TCRdb keeps only in-frame clonotypes and omits some of them. The sample has about 62,000 clones, about nine tenths seen once. This record belongs to a study of a mutant IDH1 vaccine in newly diagnosed glioma. Study overall: Weeks 1, 3, 5, 7, 11, 15, 19 and 23 were when patients received their eight vaccinations. The first vaccination came 4-6 weeks after radiotherapy alone, or with temozolomide cycles. Patients had received radiotherapy, temozolomide, or both previously, most receiving both.

CDR3 size: 17 residues. V was trimmed by 3 bases and J by 2 bases, leaving 19 bases between them. Germline V CDR1 and CDR2: MGHDK, SYGVNS. Indicated time point: week 11, during vaccination. Doses comprised 300 ug of mutant IDH1 20-mer peptide each, plus topical imiquimod. The sample in question was PBMCs, obtained from a glioma patient whose treatment included an IDH1 peptide vaccine. The chain uses TRBV25-1 and TRBJ1-2; tentative D call: TRBD1 (6 bases). This TCR was recovered from a middle-aged man with glioma. The CDR3 loop reads CASSDRGGGGPNYGYTF. The CDR3 DNA reads as TGTGCCAGCAGTGATCGCGGAGGGGGGGGCCCAAACTATGGCTACACCTTC.